These T cell receptor beta chains were read from a single sample in a study of blood T cell repertoires in COVID-19. Clones were read by immunoSEQ multiplex PCR, and TCRdb kept only the in-frame ones, dropping some. The data show approximately 250,000 clones, around nine tenths seen once. The sequencing sample was made of peripheral blood. These receptors were taken from a middle-aged man with active or convalescent COVID-19. Both conserved end residues are part of each CDR3. A D gene is named only where the DNA matches it firmly. Some rows have no size entry. The others give once, few or many, or a class for an expanded clone.

>.|TRBV20-1|TRBJ1-5|.
TGCAGTGCTAGTTTGTCGGCAGGGAATCAGCCCCAGCATTTT
CSASLSAGNQPQHF
>TRBD2|TRBV27|TRBJ2-3|.
TGTGCCAGCAGTCCGCTAGCGGGAGTAGGCACAGATACGCAGTATTTT
CASSPLAGVGTDTQYF
>.|TRBV30|TRBJ2-5|once
TGTGCCTGGAGTCGAGGGCACCAAGAGACCCAGTACTTC
CAWSRGHQETQYF
>.|TRBV3-1/TRBV3-2|TRBJ1-3|.
TGTGCCAGCAGCCAAGCCCACGGGGGAAACACCATATATTTT
CASSQAHGGNTIYF
>TRBD1|TRBV10-1|TRBJ2-1|once
TGCGCCAGCAGTGATGGGACAGATGACAACAATGAGCAGTTCTTC
CASSDGTDDNNEQFF
>TRBD1|TRBV5-4|TRBJ1-2|.
TGTGCCAGCAGCTTGGACAGGGGGGCAGGCGGCTACACCTTC
CASSLDRGAGGYTF
>.|TRBV27|TRBJ1-2|.
TGTGCCAGCAGGCGGGACTCCCTCAATTATGGCTACACCTTC
CASRRDSLNYGYTF
>.|TRBV7-9|TRBJ1-1|.
TGTGCCAGCAGCCCATTCAGGGACACTGAAGCTTTCTTT
CASSPFRDTEAFF
>.|TRBV6-6|TRBJ1-2|.
TGTGCCAGCAACAGAAACTATGGCTACACCTTC
CASNRNYGYTF
>TRBD2|TRBV5-5|TRBJ2-5|.
TGTGCCAGCAGCCTGGGGACTAGCGGGTCTCAAGAGACCCAGTACTTC
CASSLGTSGSQETQYF
>TRBD1|TRBV5-1|TRBJ1-4|.
TGCGCCACTTCACAGACAGGGGATAATGAAAAACTGTTTTTT
CATSQTGDNEKLFF
>TRBD1|TRBV13|TRBJ2-2|.
TGTGCCAGCAGCATTACAGGGGCCGGGGAGCTGTTTTTT
CASSITGAGELFF
>TRBD1|TRBV7-9|TRBJ1-6|.
TGTGCCAGCAGCGACCGGGACAGCAGTAATTCACCCCTCCACTTT
CASSDRDSSNSPLHF
>.|TRBV11-1|TRBJ1-1|.
TGTGCCAGCAGCCAGAACACTGAAGCTTTCTTT
CASSQNTEAFF
>TRBD2|TRBV24-1|TRBJ2-1|.
TGTGCCACCAGCTCCAGGACTAGCAGCGACAATGAGCAGTTCTTC
CATSSRTSSDNEQFF
>.|TRBV5-4|TRBJ2-7|.
TGTGCCAGCAGCTTGGGCGCTCGGCGGAGTGTCAACGAGCAGTACTTC
CASSLGARRSVNEQYF
>.|TRBV18|TRBJ1-5|.
TGTGCCAGCTCACCGGAAAACAGAAACCAGCCCCAGCATTTT
CASSPENRNQPQHF
>.|TRBV28|TRBJ2-7|.
TGTGCCAGCAGGGGTTTGGGCAGAAACTACGAGCAGTACTTC
CASRGLGRNYEQYF
>TRBD1|TRBV6-5|TRBJ2-7|.
TGTGCCAGCAGTTATGGGACAGGTACCTACGAGCAGTACTTC
CASSYGTGTYEQYF
>TRBD1|TRBV28|TRBJ1-1|.
TGTGCCACACAGGACAGGGCTGAAGCTTTCTTT
CATQDRAEAFF
>TRBD1|TRBV29-1|TRBJ1-3|.
TGCAGCGTTGCCGGGACAGCTGTATTATCCGGAAACACCATATATTTT
CSVAGTAVLSGNTIYF
>.|TRBV5-6|TRBJ2-1|.
TGTGCCAGCAGCTTGGAGGAAGGCCTCCCAGGTGAGCAGTTCTTC
CASSLEEGLPGEQFF
>TRBD1|TRBV28|TRBJ1-6|.
TGTGCCAGCAGTTCGTGGGGACAGGGGAATTCACCCCTCCACTTT
CASSSWGQGNSPLHF
>TRBD1|TRBV3-1/TRBV3-2|TRBJ1-2|.
TGTGCCAGCAGCCAGGCCAGGGGGGACTATGGCTACACCTTC
CASSQARGDYGYTF
>.|TRBV6-5|TRBJ2-7|.
TGTGCCAGCAGACCTTCTAGGTTCGAGCAGTACTTC
CASRPSRFEQYF
>TRBD1|TRBV9|TRBJ1-2|.
TGTGCCAGCAGCGGGACAGGGGGCTCGGACTATGGCTACACCTTC
CASSGTGGSDYGYTF
>.|TRBV12-3/TRBV12-4|TRBJ2-1|.
TGTGCCAGCAGTTTAGGGGACTTCAATGAGCAGTTCTTC
CASSLGDFNEQFF
>TRBD2|TRBV7-3|TRBJ2-5|.
TGTGCCAGCAGCCCCCGGGACGGGGGGGAGACCCAGTACTTC
CASSPRDGGETQYF
>.|TRBV2|TRBJ1-2|.
TGTGCCAGCAGTGACGCAGCTAACTATGGCTACACCTTC
CASSDAANYGYTF
>.|TRBV27|TRBJ2-3|.
TGTGCCAGCAGTCCCCTTTACACAGATACGCAGTATTTT
CASSPLYTDTQYF
>TRBD1|TRBV5-6|TRBJ1-2|.
TGTGCCAGCAGCCCCTGGACAGGAGATTACGCTAACTATGGCTACACCTTC
CASSPWTGDYANYGYTF
>.|TRBV30|TRBJ1-5|.
TGTGCCTGGAGTGTACGGGGTCGTCAGCCCCAGCATTTT
CAWSVRGRQPQHF
>TRBD1|TRBV30|TRBJ2-7|.
TGTGCCACCTCAACAGGGGGCTTAGACGAGCAGTACTTC
CATSTGGLDEQYF
>.|TRBV27|TRBJ1-6|.
TGTGCCAGCAGTTTTTGGCAGGGCGGTAATTCACCCCTCCACTTT
CASSFWQGGNSPLHF
>TRBD1|TRBV7-9|TRBJ1-1|.
TGTGCCAGCAGCTTAGCACAGGGGGCGCCGACTGAAGCTTTCTTT
CASSLAQGAPTEAFF
>TRBD2|TRBV7-8|TRBJ2-1|.
TGTGCCAGCAGCTTAGACGGGGGACTAGCAAGACGCAATGAGCAGTTCTTC
CASSLDGGLARRNEQFF
>.|TRBV7-8|TRBJ1-2|.
TGTGCCAGCAGCATGGACAGTTTCGCTAACTATGGCTACACCTTC
CASSMDSFANYGYTF
>TRBD2|TRBV29-1|TRBJ2-7|.
TGCAGCGTTGAGGGACTCCAACTAGCGACCTACGAGCAGTACTTC
CSVEGLQLATYEQYF
>TRBD1|TRBV11-3|TRBJ1-4|few
TGTGCCAGCAGCTTTTTTGTAACAGGGGTTGAAAAACTGTTTTTT
CASSFFVTGVEKLFF
>TRBD1|TRBV5-1|TRBJ1-2|.
TGCGCCAGCAGCCTACCATCCGGGACAGGGGTCGATGGCTACACCTTC
CASSLPSGTGVDGYTF
>TRBD1|TRBV30|TRBJ2-5|.
TGTGCCTGGATTCCTAGAGGGGGCCTCGGGACCCAGTACTTC
CAWIPRGGLGTQYF
>.|TRBV5-5|TRBJ1-4|.
TGTGCCAGCAGCTTTAGCTGGACTAATGAAAAACTGTTTTTT
CASSFSWTNEKLFF
>.|TRBV5-1|TRBJ2-1|.
TGCGCCAGCAGCTTGGGTGGAGGGAGCTCCTACAATGAGCAGTTCTTC
CASSLGGGSSYNEQFF
>.|TRBV7-8|TRBJ1-1|.
TGTGCCAGCCGACCTACTAATATGAACACTGAAGCTTTCTTT
CASRPTNMNTEAFF
>.|TRBV18|TRBJ2-3|.
TGTGCCAGCTCACCGGGGAGCCAAAACACCCGAGATACGCAGTATTTT
CASSPGSQNTRDTQYF
>.|TRBV6-5|TRBJ2-7|.
TGTGCCAGCAGTCGGGGACTCCGCTACGAGCAGTACTTC
CASSRGLRYEQYF
>.|TRBV6-6|TRBJ1-5|.
TGTGCCAGCAGTTACGAGGCAGACAGCAATCAGCCCCAGCATTTT
CASSYEADSNQPQHF
>.|TRBV11-2|TRBJ1-1|.
TGTGCCAGCAGCTTAGGTTACAGGGCTGGTCTTGAAGCTTTCTTT
CASSLGYRAGLEAFF
>.|TRBV5-1|TRBJ1-1|.
TGCGCCAGCTGCGGACAATTGAACACTGAAGCTTTCTTT
CASCGQLNTEAFF
>TRBD2|TRBV18|TRBJ2-1|.
TGTGCCAGCACCGCTAGCGGCCGGAATGAGCAGTTCTTC
CASTASGRNEQFF
>.|TRBV9|TRBJ2-3|.
TGTGCCAGCAGCGCGACCCAGCTAGCATCAGATACGCAGTATTTT
CASSATQLASDTQYF
>.|TRBV6-5|TRBJ2-7|.
TGTGCCAGCAGGGGAGACTCCTACGAGCAGTACTTC
CASRGDSYEQYF
>TRBD1|TRBV11-2|TRBJ1-6|.
TGTGCCAGCAGCGAACAGGGGGCTGGACGTGTACCCCTCCACTTT
CASSEQGAGRVPLHF
>.|TRBV3-1/TRBV3-2|TRBJ1-4|.
TGTGCCAGCAGCCAAGATACAGCAGGGGATGAAAAACTGTTTTTT
CASSQDTAGDEKLFF
>TRBD1|TRBV3-1/TRBV3-2|TRBJ1-1|.
TGTGCCAGCAGCCAAGACAGGGGGCGAAGGGTCACTGAAGCTTTCTTT
CASSQDRGRRVTEAFF